The following is a T cell receptor (beta chain) sequence with its context. The antigen remains undetermined. The record originates from a study of cytomegalovirus exposure and HLA in healthy donors. Study context: Prior work identified around 100 million unique TCR beta sequences in some 200 million T cells. In an early release, HLA-typed donors contributed about 79 million unique TCR sequences. Study results and limitations: The study listed roughly 150 cytomegalovirus-associated TCR beta chains.

Germline assignment: CDR1 SNHLY and CDR2 FYNNEI. The CDR3 is 15 residues long. Trimming removed 5 bases at V and 8 bases at J, with 16 bases between. PCR primers comprised 60 Vbeta and 13 Jbeta primers. Clones were sequenced by immunoSEQ multiplex PCR, and TCRdb holds only the in-frame ones, with some missing. The data hold 150,000 or so clones, with under 85% observed a single time. Sequencing was done on a sample of PBMCs. This sequence was found in a woman aged 25 to 39 in good health and CMV-seronegative. V gene TRBV2 combines with J gene TRBJ1-6; no reliable D call. The CDR3, as DNA: TGTGCCAGCAGTCCCGGGCCACGGCGGGATTCACCCCTCCACTTT. Its translation: CASSPGPRRDSPLHF.